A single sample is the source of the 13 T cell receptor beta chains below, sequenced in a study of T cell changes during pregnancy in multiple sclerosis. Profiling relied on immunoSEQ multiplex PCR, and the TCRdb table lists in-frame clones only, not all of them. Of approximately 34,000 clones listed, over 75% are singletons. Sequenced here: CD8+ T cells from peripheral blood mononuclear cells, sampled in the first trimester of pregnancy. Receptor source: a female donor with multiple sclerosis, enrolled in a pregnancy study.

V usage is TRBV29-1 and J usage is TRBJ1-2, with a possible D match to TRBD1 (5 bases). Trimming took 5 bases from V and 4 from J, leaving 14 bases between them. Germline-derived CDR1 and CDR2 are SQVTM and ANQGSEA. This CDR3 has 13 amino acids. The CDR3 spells CSVPGGGVYGYTF. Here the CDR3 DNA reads TGCAGCGTTCCGGGGGGAGGGGTCTATGGCTACACCTTC. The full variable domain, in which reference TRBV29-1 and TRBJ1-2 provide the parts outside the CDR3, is SAVISQKPSRDICQRGTSLTIQCQVDSQVTMMFWYRQQPGQSLTLIATANQGSEATYESGFVIDKFPISRPNLTFSTLTVSNMSPEDSSIYLCSVPGGGVYGYTFGSGTRLTVV.

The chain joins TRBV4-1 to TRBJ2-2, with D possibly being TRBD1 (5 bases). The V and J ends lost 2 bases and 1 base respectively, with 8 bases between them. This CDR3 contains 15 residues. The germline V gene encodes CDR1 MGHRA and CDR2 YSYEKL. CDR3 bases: TGCGCCAGCAGCCAACTTACAGGGAACACCGGGGAGCTGTTTTTT. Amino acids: CASSQLTGNTGELFF.

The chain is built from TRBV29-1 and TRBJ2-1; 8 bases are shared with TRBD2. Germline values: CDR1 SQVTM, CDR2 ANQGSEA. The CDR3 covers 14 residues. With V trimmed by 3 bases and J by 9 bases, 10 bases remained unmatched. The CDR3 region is CSVDPAGELGEQFF. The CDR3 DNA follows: TGCAGCGTTGACCCAGCGGGAGAGTTAGGTGAGCAGTTCTTC.

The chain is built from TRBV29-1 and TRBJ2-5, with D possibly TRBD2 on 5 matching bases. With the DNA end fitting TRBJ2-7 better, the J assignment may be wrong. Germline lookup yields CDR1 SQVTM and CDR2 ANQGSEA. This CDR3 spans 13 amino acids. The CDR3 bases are TGCAGCGTTGCCACCGGGATCTCCTACGAGCAGTACTTC. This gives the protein CSVATGISYEQYF.

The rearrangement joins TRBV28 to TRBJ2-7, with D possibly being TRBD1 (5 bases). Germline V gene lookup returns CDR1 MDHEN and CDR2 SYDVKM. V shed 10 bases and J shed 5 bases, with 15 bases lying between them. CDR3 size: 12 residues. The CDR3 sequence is CATMGTGDEQYF. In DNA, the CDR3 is TGTGCCACAATGGGAACAGGTGACGAGCAGTACTTC.

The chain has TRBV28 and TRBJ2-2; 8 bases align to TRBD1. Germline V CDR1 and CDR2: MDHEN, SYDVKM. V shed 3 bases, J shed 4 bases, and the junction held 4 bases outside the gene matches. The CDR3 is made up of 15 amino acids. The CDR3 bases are TGTGCCAGCAGTTTGCAGGGGGCCTCCACCGGGGAGCTGTTTTTT. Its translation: CASSLQGASTGELFF.

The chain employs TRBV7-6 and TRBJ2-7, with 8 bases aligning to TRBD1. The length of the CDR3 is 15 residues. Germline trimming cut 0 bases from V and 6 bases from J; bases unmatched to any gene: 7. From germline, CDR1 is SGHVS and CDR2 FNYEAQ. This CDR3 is CASSLAEGQGGEQYF. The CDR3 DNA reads TGTGCCAGCAGCTTAGCGGAAGGACAGGGCGGCGAGCAGTACTTC.

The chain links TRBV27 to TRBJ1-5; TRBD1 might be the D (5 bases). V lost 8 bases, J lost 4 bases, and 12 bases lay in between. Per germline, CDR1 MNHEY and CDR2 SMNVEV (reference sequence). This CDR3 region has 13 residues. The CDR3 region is CASGPGGNQPQHF. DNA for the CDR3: TGTGCCAGCGGCCCGGGGGGGAATCAGCCCCAGCATTTT.

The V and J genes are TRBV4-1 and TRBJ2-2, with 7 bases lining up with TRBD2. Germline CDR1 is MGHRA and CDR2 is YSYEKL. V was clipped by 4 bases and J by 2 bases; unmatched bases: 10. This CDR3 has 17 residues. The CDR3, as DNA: TGCGCCAGCAGCCCTCCGGCGGGAGAACCCAACACCGGGGAGCTGTTTTTT. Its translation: CASSPPAGEPNTGELFF.

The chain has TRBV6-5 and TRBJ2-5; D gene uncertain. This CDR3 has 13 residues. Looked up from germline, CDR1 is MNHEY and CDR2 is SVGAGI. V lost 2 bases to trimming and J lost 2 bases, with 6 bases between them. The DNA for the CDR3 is TGTGCCAGCAGTTACGGGCAGCAAGAGACCCAGTACTTC. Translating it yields CASSYGQQETQYF.

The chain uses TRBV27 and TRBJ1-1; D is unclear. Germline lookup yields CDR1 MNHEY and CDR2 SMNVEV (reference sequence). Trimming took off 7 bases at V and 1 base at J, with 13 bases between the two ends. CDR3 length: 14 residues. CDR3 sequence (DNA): TGTGCCAGCAAAAGACCGGGATCGAACACTGAAGCTTTCTTT. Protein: CASKRPGSNTEAFF.

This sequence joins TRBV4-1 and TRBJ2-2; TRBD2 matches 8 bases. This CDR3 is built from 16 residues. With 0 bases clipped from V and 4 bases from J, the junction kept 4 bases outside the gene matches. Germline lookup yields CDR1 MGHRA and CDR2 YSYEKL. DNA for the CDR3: TGCGCCAGCAGCCAAGACAACGGGAGGGGCACCGGGGAGCTGTTTTTT. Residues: CASSQDNGRGTGELFF.

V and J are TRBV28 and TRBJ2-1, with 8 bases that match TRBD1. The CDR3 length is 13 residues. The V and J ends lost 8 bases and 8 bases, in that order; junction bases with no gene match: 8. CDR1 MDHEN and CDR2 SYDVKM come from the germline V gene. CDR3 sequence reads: CASSLGQDDEQFF. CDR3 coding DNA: TGTGCCAGCTCCCTGGGACAGGACGATGAGCAGTTCTTC.